This T cell receptor beta chain comes out of a study of cytomegalovirus exposure and HLA in healthy donors. Study-wide results and caveats: The HLA-A and HLA-B alleles of most subjects were reportedly predicted accurately from TCR beta sequences. A previous analysis found most TCR beta V segments productive roughly 87% or roughly 30% of the time. Analyses of presence/absence relied on an assumption of roughly uniform sequencing depth across donors.

At the time of sampling, donors were nominally healthy, though unrecorded immune exposures were likely. Germline V gives CDR1 MGHDK, CDR2 SYGVNS. The CDR3 loop spans 12 amino acids. On this clone: Its antigen is not identified. A read error may produce the germline difference seen at one junction end.

This PCR relied on a set of 60 Vbeta primers and 13 Jbeta primers. The repertoire was sequenced with immunoSEQ multiplex PCR; TCRdb's copy has only in-frame clones and lacks some. This sample has 150,000 to 250,000 clones, with 82% found just once. Sequences were obtained from PBMCs. The genes are TRBV25-1 and TRBJ2-4; 7 bases fit TRBD1. The origin of this receptor is a boy aged 2 to 10 in good health and CMV-seronegative. For the CDR3, the DNA is TGTGCCAGCAGTGTTAACAGGGGCACCTTGAACTTC. Its protein is CASSVNRGTLNF.